This TCR beta chain was retrieved from a study of HIV-infected patients and healthy controls. Whole-study results and caveats: Only sixteen HIV-infected individuals were processed, a major limit on how widely findings apply.

About 480 ng RNA was reverse transcribed with alpha and beta constant-region primers. Separate chain-specific third strand synthesis with multiplexing indices produced the alpha and beta libraries. TCRdb itself ran the 5' RACE reads through MiXCR, one entry per CDR3 protein. This table holds about 15,000 distinct CDR3 sequences, roughly 7.5% found once. Looked up from germline, CDR1 is LGHDT and CDR2 is YNNKEL (reference sequence). Trimming took 0 bases from V and 4 from J; bases not matched to a gene: 9. This CDR3 has 18 residues. The repertoire came from unfractionated whole blood and reflected all unsorted peripheral T cells. This clonotype was seen ten or more times. The antigen remains undetermined.

The rearrangement joins TRBV3-1 to TRBJ2-3; TRBD2 matches 11 bases. The TCR originated in an adult in good health. The sample comprised blood. CDR3 bases: TGTGCCAGCAGCCAAGATCTGCGGGGACTAGCGGCGGCAGATACGCAGTATTTT. Translated, it gives CASSQDLRGLAAADTQYF.